Listed below are T cell receptor beta chains from one sample, sequenced in a study of blood T cell repertoires in COVID-19. Produced via immunoSEQ multiplex PCR; TCRdb's table is partial and in-frame only. The sample carries under 200,000 clones, approximately 80% recorded once. The material sequenced was peripheral blood. The receptors stem from a man aged 60 to 75 with acute or convalescent COVID-19. Each CDR3 is given with its conserved first and last residue. The D gene is left open where the match is weak. Rows give clone size only sometimes, using once, few, many, or a class for an expanded clone.

TRBV2,once,TRBJ1-4,.,CASSEYNPGVEKLFF,TGTGCCAGCAGTGAATATAATCCCGGGGTCGAAAAACTGTTTTTT
TRBV9,.,TRBJ1-3,.,CASSVVAAGNTIYF,TGTGCCAGCAGCGTAGTGGCCGCTGGAAACACCATATATTTT
TRBV6-5,.,TRBJ1-1,.,CASTPMAGTEAFF,TGTGCCAGCACCCCAATGGCGGGGACTGAAGCTTTCTTT
TRBV4-2,.,TRBJ2-1,.,CASSQGYSGVSYNEQFF,TGTGCCAGCAGCCAAGGCTATTCAGGGGTCTCCTACAATGAGCAGTTCTTC
TRBV11-2,.,TRBJ2-7,TRBD1,CASSFGQGASYEQYF,TGTGCCAGCAGCTTTGGACAGGGGGCCTCCTACGAGCAGTACTTC
TRBV5-5,.,TRBJ2-7,.,CASSLWGGDRPIYEQYF,TGTGCCAGCAGCCTATGGGGGGGGGACAGGCCGATCTACGAGCAGTACTTC
TRBV30,.,TRBJ2-2,.,CAWSTYGGATGELFF,TGTGCCTGGAGTACGTACGGGGGTGCCACCGGGGAGCTGTTTTTT
TRBV25-1,.,TRBJ1-2,.,CASREDSYYGYTF,TGTGCCAGCAGAGAAGACAGCTACTATGGCTACACCTTC
TRBV19,.,TRBJ1-5,.,CASSITYSASNQPQHF,TGTGCCAGTAGTATAACCTACTCCGCCAGCAATCAGCCCCAGCATTTT
TRBV12-3/TRBV12-4,.,TRBJ1-1,TRBD1,CASSRQGALEAFF,TGTGCCAGCAGTAGACAGGGGGCCCTTGAAGCTTTCTTT
TRBV25-1,.,TRBJ2-3,.,CASSRAQVSDTQYF,TGTGCCAGCAGCAGGGCGCAGGTTTCAGATACGCAGTATTTT
TRBV24-1,.,TRBJ2-3,TRBD1,CATGGQGVTDTQYF,TGTGCCACCGGAGGACAGGGTGTCACAGATACGCAGTATTTT
TRBV6-2/TRBV6-3,.,TRBJ1-2,TRBD1,CASSSTGRDHYGYTF,TGTGCCAGCAGCTCGACAGGGCGAGATCACTATGGCTACACCTTC
TRBV4-1,.,TRBJ2-3,.,CASSQDTRTDTQYF,TGCGCCAGCAGCCAAGATACGAGGACAGATACGCAGTATTTT
TRBV19,.,TRBJ1-1,.,CASSLYRESTEAFF,TGTGCCAGTAGTCTATACAGGGAAAGCACTGAAGCTTTCTTT
TRBV4-1,.,TRBJ2-5,.,CASSRSQGQGETQYF,TGCGCCAGCAGCCGTTCGCAGGGGCAGGGAGAGACCCAGTACTTC
TRBV6-5,many,TRBJ2-7,.,CASTRTGTYEQYF,TGTGCCAGCACACGGACTGGTACCTACGAGCAGTACTTC